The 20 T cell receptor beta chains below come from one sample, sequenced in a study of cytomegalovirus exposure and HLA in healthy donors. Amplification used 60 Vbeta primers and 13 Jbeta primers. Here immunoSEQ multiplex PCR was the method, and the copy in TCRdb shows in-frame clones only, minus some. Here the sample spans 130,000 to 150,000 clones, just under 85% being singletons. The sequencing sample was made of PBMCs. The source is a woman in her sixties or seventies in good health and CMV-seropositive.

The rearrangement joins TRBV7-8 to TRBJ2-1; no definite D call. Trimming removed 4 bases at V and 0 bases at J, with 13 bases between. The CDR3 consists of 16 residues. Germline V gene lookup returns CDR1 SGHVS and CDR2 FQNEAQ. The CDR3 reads CASSYRRGSSYNEQFF. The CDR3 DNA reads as TGTGCCAGCAGCTACCGTCGCGGAAGCTCCTACAATGAGCAGTTCTTC. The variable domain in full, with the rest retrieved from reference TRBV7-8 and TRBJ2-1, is GAGVSQSPRYKVAKRGQDVALRCDPISGHVSLFWYQQALGQGPEFLTYFQNEAQLDKSGLPSDRFFAERPEGSVSTLKIQRTQQEDSAVYLCASSYRRGSSYNEQFFGPGTRLTVL.

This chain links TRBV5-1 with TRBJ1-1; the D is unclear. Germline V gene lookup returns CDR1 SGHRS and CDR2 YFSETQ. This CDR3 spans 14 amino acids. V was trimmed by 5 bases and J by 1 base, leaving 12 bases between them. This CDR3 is CASRKQTQNTEAFF. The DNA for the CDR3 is TGCGCCAGCAGGAAGCAGACACAGAACACTGAAGCTTTCTTT. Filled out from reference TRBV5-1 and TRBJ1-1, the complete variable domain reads KAGVTQTPRYLIKTRGQQVTLSCSPISGHRSVSWYQQTPGQGLQFLFEYFSETQRNKGNFPGRFSGRQFSNSRSEMNVSTLELGDSALYLCASRKQTQNTEAFFGQGTRLTVV.

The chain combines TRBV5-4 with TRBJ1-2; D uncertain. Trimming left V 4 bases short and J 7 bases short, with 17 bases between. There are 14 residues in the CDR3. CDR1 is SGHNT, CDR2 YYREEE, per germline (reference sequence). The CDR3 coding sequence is TGTGCCAGCAGCCCCGGGGTTCCTCGGGGTGGCTACACCTTC. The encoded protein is CASSPGVPRGGYTF.

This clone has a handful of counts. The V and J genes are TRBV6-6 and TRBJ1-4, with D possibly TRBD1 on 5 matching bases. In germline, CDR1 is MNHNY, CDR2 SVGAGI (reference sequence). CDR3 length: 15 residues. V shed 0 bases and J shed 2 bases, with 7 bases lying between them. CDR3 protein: CASSYSQGTNEKLFF. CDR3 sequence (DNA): TGTGCCAGCAGTTACTCTCAGGGCACTAATGAAAAACTGTTTTTT.

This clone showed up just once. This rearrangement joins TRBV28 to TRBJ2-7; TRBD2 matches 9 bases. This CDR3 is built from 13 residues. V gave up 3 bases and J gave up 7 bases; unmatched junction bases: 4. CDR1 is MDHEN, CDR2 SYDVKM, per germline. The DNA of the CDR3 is TGTGCCAGCAGTTTCCATGGACTAGCGGAGCAGTACTTC. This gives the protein CASSFHGLAEQYF.

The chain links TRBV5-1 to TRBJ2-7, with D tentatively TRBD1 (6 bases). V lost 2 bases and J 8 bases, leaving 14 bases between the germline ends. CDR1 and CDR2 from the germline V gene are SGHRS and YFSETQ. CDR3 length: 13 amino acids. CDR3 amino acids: CASSLAHGDKQYF. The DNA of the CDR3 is TGCGCCAGCAGCTTAGCGCACGGGGACAAGCAGTACTTC.

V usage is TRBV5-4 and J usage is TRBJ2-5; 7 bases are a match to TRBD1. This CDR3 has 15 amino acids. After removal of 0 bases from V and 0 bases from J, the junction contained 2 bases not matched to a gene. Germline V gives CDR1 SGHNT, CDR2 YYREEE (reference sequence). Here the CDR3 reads CASSLAGTDQETQYF. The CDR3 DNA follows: TGTGCCAGCAGCTTGGCTGGGACAGACCAAGAGACCCAGTACTTC.

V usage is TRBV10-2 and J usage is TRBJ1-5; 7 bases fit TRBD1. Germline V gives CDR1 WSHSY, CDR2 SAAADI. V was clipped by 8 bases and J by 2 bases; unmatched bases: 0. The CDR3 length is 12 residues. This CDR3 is CASGTGNQPQHF. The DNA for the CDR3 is TGCGCCAGCGGGACAGGCAATCAGCCCCAGCATTTT.

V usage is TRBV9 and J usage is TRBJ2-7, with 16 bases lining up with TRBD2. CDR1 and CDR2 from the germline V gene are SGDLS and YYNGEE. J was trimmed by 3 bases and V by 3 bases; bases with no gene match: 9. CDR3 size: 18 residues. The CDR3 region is CASSDGTSGRAGVYEQYF. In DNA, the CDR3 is TGTGCCAGCAGCGACGGGACTAGCGGGAGGGCCGGTGTCTACGAGCAGTACTTC.

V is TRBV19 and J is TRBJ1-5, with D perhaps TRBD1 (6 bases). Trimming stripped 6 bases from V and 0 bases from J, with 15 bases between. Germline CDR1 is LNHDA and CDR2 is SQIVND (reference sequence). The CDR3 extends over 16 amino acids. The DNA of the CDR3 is TGTGCCAGTAGATTACAGGGAGATCTTAGCAATCAGCCCCAGCATTTT. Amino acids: CASRLQGDLSNQPQHF.

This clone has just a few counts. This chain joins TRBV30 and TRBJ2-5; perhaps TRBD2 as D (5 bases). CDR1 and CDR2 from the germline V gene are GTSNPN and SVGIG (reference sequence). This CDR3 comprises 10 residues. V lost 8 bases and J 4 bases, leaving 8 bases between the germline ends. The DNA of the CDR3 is TGTGCCACCGGGATAGAGACCCAGTACTTC. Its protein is CATGIETQYF.

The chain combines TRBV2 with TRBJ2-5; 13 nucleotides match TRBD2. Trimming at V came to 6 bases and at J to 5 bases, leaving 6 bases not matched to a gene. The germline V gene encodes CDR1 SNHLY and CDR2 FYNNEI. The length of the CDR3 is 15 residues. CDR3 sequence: CASRSGTSGIETQYF. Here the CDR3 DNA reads TGTGCCAGCAGGTCCGGGACTAGCGGGATTGAGACCCAGTACTTC.

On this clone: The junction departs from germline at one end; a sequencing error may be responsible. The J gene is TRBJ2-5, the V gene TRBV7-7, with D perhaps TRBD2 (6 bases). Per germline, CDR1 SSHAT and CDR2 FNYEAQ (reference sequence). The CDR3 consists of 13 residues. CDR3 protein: CASSPGTGETQYF. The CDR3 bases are TGTGCTAGCAGCCCGGGGACTGGGGAGACCCAGTACTTC.

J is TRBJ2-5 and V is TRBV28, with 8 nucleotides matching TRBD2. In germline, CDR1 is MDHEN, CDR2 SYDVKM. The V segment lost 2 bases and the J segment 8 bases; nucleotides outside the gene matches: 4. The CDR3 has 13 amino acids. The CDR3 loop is CASSLPGLGTQYF. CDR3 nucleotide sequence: TGTGCCAGCAGTTTACCGGGACTAGGCACCCAGTACTTC.

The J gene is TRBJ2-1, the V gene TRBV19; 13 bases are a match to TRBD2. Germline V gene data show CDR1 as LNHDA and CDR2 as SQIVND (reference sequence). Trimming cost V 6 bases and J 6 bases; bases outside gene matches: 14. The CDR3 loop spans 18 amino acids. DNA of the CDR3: TGTGCCAGTAGGGCCGGGACTAGCGGGATCTCAAGCCCCAATGAGCAGTTCTTC. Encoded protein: CASRAGTSGISSPNEQFF.

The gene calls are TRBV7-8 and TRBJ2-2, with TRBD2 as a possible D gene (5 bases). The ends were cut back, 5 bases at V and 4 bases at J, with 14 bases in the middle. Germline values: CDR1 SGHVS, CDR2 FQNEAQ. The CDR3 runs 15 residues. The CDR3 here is CASSPPGITTGELFF. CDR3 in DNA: TGTGCCAGCAGCCCCCCCGGGATCACCACCGGGGAGCTGTTTTTT.

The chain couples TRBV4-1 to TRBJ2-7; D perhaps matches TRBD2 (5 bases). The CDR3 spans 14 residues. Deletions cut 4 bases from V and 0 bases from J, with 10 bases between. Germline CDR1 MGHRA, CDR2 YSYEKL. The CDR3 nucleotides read TGCGCCAGCAGCCCGGAGGCTAGCTCCTACGAGCAGTACTTC. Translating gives CASSPEASSYEQYF.

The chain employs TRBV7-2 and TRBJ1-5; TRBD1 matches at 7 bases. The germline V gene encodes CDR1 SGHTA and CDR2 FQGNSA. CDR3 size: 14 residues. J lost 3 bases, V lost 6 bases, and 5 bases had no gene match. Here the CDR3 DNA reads TGTGCCAGCAGTCGGGACAGAGTCAATCAGCCCCAGCATTTT. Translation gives CASSRDRVNQPQHF.

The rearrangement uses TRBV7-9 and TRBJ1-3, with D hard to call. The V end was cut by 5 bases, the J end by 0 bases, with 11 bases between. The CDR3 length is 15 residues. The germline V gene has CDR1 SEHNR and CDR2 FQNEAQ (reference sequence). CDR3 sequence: CASSPPGSSGNTIYF. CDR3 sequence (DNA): TGTGCCAGCAGCCCGCCGGGAAGCTCTGGAAACACCATATATTTT.

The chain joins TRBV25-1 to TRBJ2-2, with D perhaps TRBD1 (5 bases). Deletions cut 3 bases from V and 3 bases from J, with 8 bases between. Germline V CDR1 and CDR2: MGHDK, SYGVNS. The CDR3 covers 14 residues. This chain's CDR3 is CASSEGRDTGELFF. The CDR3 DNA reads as TGTGCCAGCAGTGAGGGGCGCGACACCGGGGAGCTGTTTTTT.